Presented here are 10 T cell receptor beta chains from one specimen sequenced in a study of regulatory T cells in long-lasting Graves disease (dated by TCRdb to about 2021). The time point label here, explained by the study, means: newly diagnosed GD, antithyroid drugs for less than 3 months. For both TCR sequencing and RNA sequencing, RNA was extracted from PBMCs using TRIzol. Library method: multiplex PCR. Sequencing was carried out with an Illumina HiSeq 4000. CDR3 regions were amplified by Arm-PCR with iRepertoire HTBI primers to construct TCR beta libraries. Clones were called with MiXCR by TCRdb after fastp trimmed the public reads at Q25, and only in-frame beta chains were retained. For every CDR3 protein sequence, its rows merge into one entry that carries the most common genes and DNA. The sample contains 350,000 to 400,000 distinct CDR3 sequences, 15% of them found a single time. Jointly, the top ten make up approximately 21% of the sample.

The input for sequencing was peripheral blood mononuclear cells (PBMCs), taken at new diagnosis, from a patient treated with antithyroid drugs. The receptors here all came from a female donor with Graves disease.

About this clonotype: This may stem from a read error, because a much larger clone lies one nucleotide away. The chain joins TRBV29-1 to TRBJ1-2; D call uncertain. The CDR3 has 11 residues. Trimming left V 7 bases short and J 6 bases short, with 12 bases between. Germline CDR1 is SQVTM and CDR2 is ANQGSEA. CDR3 bases: TGCAGCGCTGGAAGGGTCGATGGCTACACCTTC. Encoded protein: CSAGRVDGYTF.

This sequence joins TRBV24-1 and TRBJ2-1; no firm D call. Trimming shortened V by 1 base and J by 7 bases, and 7 bases separated the two germline ends. The CDR3 sequence is 13 residues long. In germline, CDR1 is KGHDR, CDR2 SFDVKD. The CDR3 nucleotides are TGTGCCACCAGTGATTTCGTCCGAAATGAGCAGTTCTTC. As protein: CATSDFVRNEQFF.

Note on this clonotype: A much larger clonotype is one base distant, so this may be a read error. This chain joins TRBV10-3 and TRBJ2-7, with 9 bases fitting TRBD2. The germline V gene encodes CDR1 ENHRY and CDR2 SYGVKD. The CDR3 is 16 residues long. V dropped 3 bases and J dropped 7; count of bases not matched to a gene: 13. CDR3 in amino acids: CAISDFPGLAGNEQYF. The CDR3 DNA follows: TGTGCCATCAGTGATTTCCCGGGACTAGCTGGCAATGAGCAGTACTTC.

This clonotype was detected only a few times. It may be a read error: a sequence one base away is much more abundant. The CDR3: CASSLGLRAGEKLFF. The CDR3 coding sequence is TGTGCCAGCAGCTTAGGGCTCCGGGCAGGGGAAAAACTGTTTTTT. The gene calls are TRBV13 and TRBJ1-4, with D maybe TRBD1 (5 bases). CDR3 length: 15 residues. Germline CDR1 reads PRHDT; CDR2 reads FYEKMQ (reference sequence). V lost 0 bases and J 8 bases, leaving 13 bases between the germline ends.

This clonotype was counted many times. The J gene is TRBJ1-3, the V gene TRBV5-1, with no clear D. CDR3 size: 16 residues. Germline V gene data show CDR1 as SGHRS and CDR2 as YFSETQ. V lost 4 bases to trimming and J lost 0 bases, with 14 bases between them. CDR3 amino acids: CASSPDPTDSGNTIYF. For the CDR3, the DNA is TGCGCCAGCAGCCCGGACCCGACGGACTCTGGAAACACCATATATTTT.

This clonotype was seen ten or more times. The V and J genes are TRBV6-1 and TRBJ1-2, with 7 bases matching TRBD1. Germline V gene data show CDR1 as MNHNS and CDR2 as SASEGT. CDR3 length: 16 amino acids. The V and J ends lost 6 bases and 2 bases, in that order; junction bases with no gene match: 12. The CDR3 is CASRRYREGQNYGYTF. The CDR3 region has the DNA TGTGCCAGCAGGCGCTATAGGGAGGGACAGAACTATGGCTACACCTTC.

As regards this clonotype: This may come from a read error, since a much larger clone is one base off. The genes are TRBV20-1 and TRBJ2-5, with 13 bases lining up with TRBD2. The CDR3 runs to 17 residues. V gave up 2 bases and J gave up 11 bases; unmatched junction bases: 17. Germline V gene sequence: CDR1 DFQATT, CDR2 SNEGSKA (reference sequence). CDR3 DNA sequence: TGCAGTGCTAGACAACTAGCGGGAGGGAGTGCATGCAATGAGCAGTACTTC. This encodes CSARQLAGGSACNEQYF.

This clonotype has just a few counts. The rearrangement links TRBV29-1 to TRBJ2-7, with 7 bases identical to TRBD1. CDR3 length: 12 residues. The germline gives CDR1 SQVTM, CDR2 ANQGSEA. V was pared by 4 bases and J by 1 base, with 1 base of the junction left unmatched. CDR3 loop: CSVATGSYEQYF. As DNA, the CDR3 is TGCAGCGTTGCGACAGGGTCCTACGAGCAGTACTTC.

This clonotype was counted ten times or more. The V call is TRBV19, the J call TRBJ1-1; TRBD1 matches at 7 bases. The CDR3 is made up of 15 amino acids. Germline loops: CDR1 LNHDA, CDR2 SQIVND (reference sequence). The V gene end was trimmed by 6 bases and the J gene end by 4 bases; junction bases not matched to a gene: 11. CDR3 region: CASSPGQVAVTEAFF. The CDR3 DNA reads TGTGCCAGTAGCCCCGGACAGGTTGCTGTCACTGAAGCTTTCTTT.

This clonotype was seen only a few times. The rearrangement links TRBV29-1 to TRBJ1-2; D uncertain. Germline CDR1 is SQVTM and CDR2 is ANQGSEA. The CDR3 is made up of 12 amino acids. Trimming removed 3 bases from V and 2 bases from J, with 7 bases in between. As DNA, the CDR3 is TGCAGCGTTGAGGGAACCAACTATGGCTACACCTTC. It specifies CSVEGTNYGYTF.